These T cell receptor beta chains were read from a single sample in a study of blood T cell repertoires in COVID-19. The protocol was immunoSEQ multiplex PCR, while the TCRdb copy is restricted to in-frame clones and leaves out a portion. This table has 110,000 to 150,000 clones, approximately 80% appearing once. The sample consisted of peripheral blood. The receptors shown here come from a human donor in a cohort sampled during active COVID-19. The CDR3 runs from the conserved cysteine through the conserved F or W. The order of the fields is V gene, D gene, clone size, J gene, CDR3 DNA, CDR3 protein. A D gene is named only where the DNA matches it firmly. The size of a clone is reported for some rows only, either as once, few or many, or as a class for expanded clones.

v_gene: TRBV2
d_gene: -
abundance: -
j_gene: TRBJ2-7
CDR3nt: TGTGCCAGCAGTGTTGAAATGAGCGAATACGAGCAGTACTTC
CDR3aa: CASSVEMSEYEQYF

v_gene: TRBV7-9
d_gene: -
abundance: -
j_gene: TRBJ2-3
CDR3nt: TGTGCCAGCAGCTTAGGGGGGACTCCTGGCACAGATACGCAGTATTTT
CDR3aa: CASSLGGTPGTDTQYF

v_gene: TRBV6-5
d_gene: TRBD1
abundance: once
j_gene: TRBJ2-2
CDR3nt: TGTGCCAGCAACCCGGACAGGGGGAGGACCGGGGAGCTGTTTTTT
CDR3aa: CASNPDRGRTGELFF

v_gene: TRBV6-6
d_gene: TRBD1
abundance: -
j_gene: TRBJ1-1
CDR3nt: TGTGCCAGCAGTTACGGGGACAGTGAAGCTTTCTTT
CDR3aa: CASSYGDSEAFF

v_gene: TRBV7-3
d_gene: TRBD2
abundance: -
j_gene: TRBJ2-1
CDR3nt: TGTGCCAGCAGCTTAGGGGGGGAGAGCAATGAGCAGTTCTTC
CDR3aa: CASSLGGESNEQFF

v_gene: TRBV4-2
d_gene: TRBD2
abundance: once
j_gene: TRBJ2-7
CDR3nt: TGTGCCAGCAGCCAAGCCCTAGCGGGAGTCCCTGGCGAGCAGTACTTC
CDR3aa: CASSQALAGVPGEQYF

v_gene: TRBV7-2
d_gene: TRBD1
abundance: -
j_gene: TRBJ1-5
CDR3nt: TGTGCCAGCAGCTCGGGACAGCCACCTAATCAGCCCCAGCATTTT
CDR3aa: CASSSGQPPNQPQHF

v_gene: TRBV5-1
d_gene: -
abundance: -
j_gene: TRBJ1-1
CDR3nt: TGCGCCAGCAGCTTGGATCAGATGAACACTGAAGCTTTCTTT
CDR3aa: CASSLDQMNTEAFF

v_gene: TRBV5-6
d_gene: TRBD1
abundance: -
j_gene: TRBJ2-7
CDR3nt: TGTGCCAGCAGCTTGGCTCCGGACAGGGTTGAGTACGAGCAGTACTTC
CDR3aa: CASSLAPDRVEYEQYF

v_gene: TRBV6-5
d_gene: TRBD1
abundance: -
j_gene: TRBJ1-2
CDR3nt: TGTGCCAGCGGACCAGGGGGGAGGCACTATGGCTACACCTTC
CDR3aa: CASGPGGRHYGYTF

v_gene: TRBV4-3
d_gene: -
abundance: -
j_gene: TRBJ2-3
CDR3nt: TGCGCCAGCAGCCAAGATTTTCCCAGGGGCAGAGATACGCAGTATTTT
CDR3aa: CASSQDFPRGRDTQYF